Sequencing of this T cell receptor beta chain was carried out in a study of cytomegalovirus exposure and HLA in healthy donors. Findings and caveats of the study: The study dropped some indistinguishable V segments, TRBV6-2 and TRBV6-3 among them.

Primers included in the PCR were 60 Vbeta and 13 Jbeta primers. Per the study methods: A follow-up analysis tallied approximately 85 million unique TCR beta chains, roughly 11 million shared. Clones were read by immunoSEQ multiplex PCR, and TCRdb kept only the in-frame ones, dropping some. That table gives V, J and clone size, and the DNA gave D and trimming. The sample contains 85,000 to 90,000 clones, roughly 84% of which appear only once. In the case of this clone: Its matching antigen is unknown.

V shed 2 bases, J shed 8 bases, and the junction held 11 bases outside the gene matches. CDR1 and CDR2 from the germline V gene are LGHNA and YSLEER. CDR3 length: 15 residues. What was sequenced was PBMCs. This sequence originates from a man between 25 and 39 years old in good health and CMV-seronegative. The V gene is TRBV4-3, the J gene TRBJ1-2; 7 positions match TRBD1. CDR3 loop: CASSQSSAQGLGYTF. The CDR3 DNA sequence: TGCGCCAGCAGCCAATCTTCCGCACAGGGGTTAGGCTACACCTTC.